The source of this T cell receptor beta chain is a study of T cells after yellow fever vaccination. The CDR3 is 14 amino acids. Looked up from germline, CDR1 is SGHNT and CDR2 is YYREEE (reference sequence). Trimming cost V 4 bases and J 8 bases, with 18 bases left between them. Each CDR3 protein is one row after TCRdb ran MiXCR on the 5' RACE reads. Of approximately 34,000 distinct CDR3 sequences detected, 6.5% to 8.5% appear once; the ten largest clones hold less than 25%. This clonotype has just a few counts. The receptor's source is a man in his late teens or twenties who received the YFV17D yellow fever vaccine. V is TRBV5-4 and J is TRBJ1-2; no clear D. The input for sequencing was PBMCs, either bulk or a sorted T-cell subset (CD4+, CD8+, memory, or dextramer-sorted; not recorded which), taken on the day of the first yellow fever vaccination. Here the CDR3 reads CASSIREAAGGYTF. The CDR3 region has the DNA TGTGCCAGCAGCATCCGAGAGGCCGCCGGGGGCTACACCTTC.